This T cell receptor beta chain derives from a study of molecular identifiers for immune sequencing clone quantification. TCRdb redid the calling of the PCR reads with MiXCR, one entry per CDR3 protein. This sample has about 630,000 distinct CDR3 sequences, with about 25% found just once. Regarding the study as a whole: Identical barcode-sharing TCR molecules could lead to underestimated sizes for highly expanded clones.

This clonotype has ten or more counts. What it binds is not known. V shed 3 bases and J shed 5 bases, with 10 bases lying between them. The CDR3 loop spans 13 amino acids. The germline V gene encodes CDR1 GTSNPN and CDR2 SVGIG (reference sequence). Sequencing was performed on naive CD8+ T cells from blood, with Jurkat cell RNA spiked in. The sample's subset: FACS-sorted CD8+CD4-CCR7+CD45RA+ naive T cells. The sequence was obtained from a human donor in good health. Some libraries in this study had Jurkat cell RNA spiked in. The V gene is TRBV30, the J gene TRBJ2-2; D unresolved. In nucleotides, the CDR3 is TGTGCCTGGAGCCTCGTAGGAACCGGGGAGCTGTTTTTT. It translates to CAWSLVGTGELFF.